These 27 T cell receptor beta chains were sequenced from one sample in a study of T cells in Graves' hyperthyroidism and ophthalmopathy. What was amplified from RNA transcripts were TCR beta CDR3 regions. Researchers ran a first-round RT-PCR on the TCR CDR3 using the HTBI primer set. TCRdb recomputed calls from the multiplex PCR reads with MiXCR, one row per CDR3 protein. The table records 370,000 or so distinct CDR3 sequences, 15% to 18% of them present only once. The sample was blood. All receptors come from a woman between 18 and 29 years old with Graves' hyperthyroidism that later progressed to Graves' ophthalmopathy.

This clonotype was seen only a few times. V is TRBV19 and J is TRBJ1-5, with a weak D call TRBD1 (5 bases). CDR3 size: 15 residues. Trimming took 7 bases from V and 4 from J, leaving 17 bases between them. CDR1 is LNHDA and CDR2 is SQIVND in the germline V gene (reference sequence). DNA of the CDR3: TGTGCCAGTACCCTCAGCTGGGGGGTAAATCAGCCCCAGCATTTT. Amino acid sequence: CASTLSWGVNQPQHF.

Many counts were recorded for this clonotype. The CDR3 here is CASSYSIRRGHTGELFF. The CDR3 DNA reads TGTGCCAGCAGTTACTCGATACGCAGGGGGCACACCGGGGAGCTGTTTTTT. The V gene is TRBV6-2 or TRBV6-3, the J gene TRBJ2-2; 8 positions agree with TRBD1. The germline V gene has CDR1 MNHEY and CDR2 SVGEGT. The CDR3 is made up of 17 amino acids. Losses at the gene ends were 0 bases for V and 3 bases for J; bases not matched to a gene: 6.

Notes on this clonotype: A clone one base away is much larger, so this may be a read error. The chain carries TRBV20-1 and TRBJ1-2, with 9 positions matching TRBD1. Germline lookup yields CDR1 DFQATT and CDR2 SNEGSKA (reference sequence). This CDR3 comprises 14 residues. Written as DNA, the CDR3 is TGCAGTGCTGGAGAGGACAGGGGAATTTATGGCTACACCTTC. Residues: CSAGEDRGIYGYTF.

This clonotype was found many times. CDR3 protein: CACKWGGTYNEQFF. The CDR3 DNA reads TGTGCCTGCAAATGGGGCGGAACCTACAATGAGCAGTTCTTC. The rearrangement joins TRBV2 to TRBJ2-1, with a possible D match to TRBD1 (5 bases). The V end lost 11 bases, the J end lost 2 bases, and 16 bases lay between the germline ends. Germline CDR1 is SNHLY and CDR2 is FYNNEI. This CDR3 region has 14 residues.

This clonotype was seen a handful of times. V usage is TRBV5-6 and J usage is TRBJ1-1; 10 nucleotides match TRBD1. Germline CDR1 and CDR2: SGHDT and YYEEEE. The V gene end was trimmed by 3 bases and the J gene end by 1 base; junction bases not matched to a gene: 12. This CDR3 is 18 amino acids long. The CDR3: CASSSGDRGLLGNTEAFF. CDR3 sequence (DNA): TGTGCCAGCAGCTCCGGGGACAGGGGCCTTCTGGGGAACACTGAAGCTTTCTTT. The full variable domain, rest sourced from reference TRBV5-6 and TRBJ1-1, is DAGVTQSPTHLIKTRGQQVTLRCSPKSGHDTVSWYQQALGQGPQFIFQYYEEEERQRGNFPDRFSGHQFPNYSSELNVNALLLGDSALYLCASSSGDRGLLGNTEAFFGQGTRLTVV.

This clonotype came up a few times. CDR3 in amino acids: CSVEPPRGRGAFF. The CDR3 DNA reads as TGCAGCGTTGAACCCCCCAGGGGCAGGGGAGCTTTCTTT. This chain links TRBV29-1 with TRBJ1-1; weak D call: TRBD1 (6 bases). V was trimmed by 2 bases and J by 10 bases, leaving 17 bases between them. The V gene's germline CDR1 is SQVTM and CDR2 ANQGSEA. This CDR3 region has 13 residues.

The chain is built from TRBV20-1 and TRBJ2-3; 8 nucleotides align to TRBD2. There are 16 residues in the CDR3. Trimming took 1 base from V and 0 from J; bases not matched to a gene: 6. Germline V CDR1 and CDR2: DFQATT, SNEGSKA (reference sequence). The chain's CDR3 is CSARGQTSASTDTQYF. As DNA, the CDR3 is TGCAGTGCTAGAGGCCAGACTAGCGCTAGCACAGATACGCAGTATTTT.

The sample holds many counts of this clonotype. The rearrangement uses TRBV28 and TRBJ2-1; tentative D call: TRBD2 (7 bases). Per germline, CDR1 MDHEN and CDR2 SYDVKM. The CDR3 is made up of 17 amino acids. V was trimmed by 3 bases and J by 6 bases, leaving 21 bases between them. The chain's CDR3 is CASSFRGGSYPGNEQFF. CDR3 DNA sequence: TGTGCCAGCAGTTTCCGCGGGGGCAGCTACCCCGGCAATGAGCAGTTCTTC.

This chain connects TRBV4-2 to TRBJ1-6, with D possibly being TRBD1 (5 bases). Between the trimmed V and J ends, which lost 4 bases and 7 bases, there was a span of 17 bases. CDR1 and CDR2 from the germline V gene are LGHNA and YNFKEQ. The CDR3 contains 16 residues. The CDR3 spells CASSPQPGGGNSPLHF. CDR3 DNA sequence: TGTGCCAGCAGCCCTCAGCCGGGCGGGGGAAATTCACCCCTCCACTTT.

This clonotype appeared a few times. V usage is TRBV28 and J usage is TRBJ1-6; D is uncertain. Germline CDR1 reads MDHEN; CDR2 reads SYDVKM. This CDR3 region has 14 residues. V was shortened by 6 bases and J by 6 bases, with 12 bases between the two germline ends. The CDR3 spells CASRESRPNSPLHF. The CDR3, as DNA: TGTGCCAGCAGAGAGAGTAGACCTAATTCACCCCTCCACTTT. The complete variable domain, with remaining parts taken from reference TRBV28 and TRBJ1-6, reads DVKVTQSSRYLVKRTGEKVFLECVQDMDHENMFWYRQDPGLGLRLIYFSYDVKMKEKGDIPEGYSVSREKKERFSLILESASTNQTSMYLCASRESRPNSPLHFGNGTRLTVT.

The chain recombines TRBV3-1 with TRBJ2-7; 13 bases agree with TRBD2. Germline V gene data show CDR1 as LGHDT and CDR2 as YNNKEL (reference sequence). The CDR3 spans 16 residues. J gave up 5 bases and V 3 bases, and 7 bases lay outside the gene matches. The CDR3 region is CASSQLGLAGRNEQYF. The DNA of the CDR3 is TGTGCCAGCAGCCAGCTGGGACTAGCGGGAAGGAACGAGCAGTACTTC.

This clonotype was counted at least ten times. V and J are TRBV30 and TRBJ2-3; 7 bases agree with TRBD1. The CDR3 extends over 14 amino acids. Per germline, CDR1 GTSNPN and CDR2 SVGIG (reference sequence). Unmatched junction bases numbered 6, after V lost 6 bases and J lost 0 bases. CDR3: CACRTGPSTDTQYF. The CDR3 coding sequence is TGTGCCTGCCGGACAGGCCCTAGCACAGATACGCAGTATTTT.

This clonotype was picked up many times. The V call is TRBV30, the J call TRBJ2-3, with unresolved D. CDR1 is GTSNPN and CDR2 is SVGIG in the germline V gene (reference sequence). V was trimmed by 0 bases and J by 0 bases, leaving 13 bases between them. This CDR3 contains 16 residues. The CDR3, as DNA: TGTGCCTGGAGTGTAGGCGGCCCCGACAGCACAGATACGCAGTATTTT. It translates to CAWSVGGPDSTDTQYF.

In this sample, this clonotype turned up many times. This chain connects TRBV7-9 to TRBJ2-7, with D possibly matching TRBD1 (6 bases). This CDR3 has 14 amino acids. Germline CDR1 SEHNR, CDR2 FQNEAQ (reference sequence). V was clipped by 0 bases and J by 0 bases, with 6 bases between them. CDR3 sequence (DNA): TGTGCCAGCAGCTTAGCGGACAGCTCCTACGAGCAGTACTTC. Its translation is CASSLADSSYEQYF.

The genes are TRBV9 and TRBJ1-5; D is ambiguous. Germline CDR1 reads SGDLS; CDR2 reads YYNGEE. This CDR3 spans 13 amino acids. V was clipped by 0 bases and J by 5 bases, with 6 bases between them. CDR3 nucleotide sequence: TGTGCCAGCAGCGTAGGAGGGTATCAGCCCCAGCATTTT. Its translation is CASSVGGYQPQHF.

The table lists this clonotype with a few counts. The rearrangement uses TRBV25-1 and TRBJ2-3, with 10 nucleotides matching TRBD2. The germline V gene has CDR1 MGHDK and CDR2 SYGVNS. CDR3 size: 15 residues. V shed 4 bases, J shed 4 bases, and the junction held 5 bases outside the gene matches. The CDR3 bases are TGTGCCAGCAGTGCTGCTAGCGGGAGTCCAGATACGCAGTATTTT. It specifies CASSAASGSPDTQYF.

This chain connects TRBV20-1 to TRBJ2-4; possible D gene TRBD1, 6 bases. Germline V lookup: CDR1 DFQATT, CDR2 SNEGSKA (reference sequence). Trimming removed 5 bases at V and 0 bases at J, with 11 bases between. CDR3 length: 14 residues. The DNA of the CDR3 is TGCAGTGCTGCAAGGGGGAAAGCCAAAAACATTCAGTACTTC. Translation gives CSAARGKAKNIQYF.

The table lists this clonotype with many counts. The chain employs TRBV29-1 and TRBJ1-4, with D unclear. V lost 6 bases, J lost 0 bases, and 17 bases lay in between. CDR1 and CDR2 (germline): SQVTM, ANQGSEA. This CDR3 comprises 16 residues. CDR3 DNA: TGCAGCGTCGACCTATCGGGTGGGGCAACTAATGAAAAACTGTTTTTT. It encodes CSVDLSGGATNEKLFF.

Details on this clonotype: A read error may explain this, as a much larger clone is one base away. The V gene is TRBV18, the J gene TRBJ1-4, with a tentative D call TRBD1 (5 bases). Germline V gene sequence: CDR1 KGHSH, CDR2 LQKENI. The CDR3 has 14 residues. CDR3 DNA sequence: TGTGCCAGCTCGCCGGGACCACAGAGTGAAAAACTGCTTTTT. Its translation is CASSPGPQSEKLLF.

Many counts were recorded for this clonotype. The genes are TRBV28 and TRBJ2-7; D not resolved. Trimming removed 2 bases from V and 5 bases from J, with 10 bases in between. Germline V gene sequence: CDR1 MDHEN, CDR2 SYDVKM. This CDR3 contains 13 residues. DNA of the CDR3: TGTGCCAGCAGTTTAATAGGGATCCACGAGCAGTACTTC. Protein: CASSLIGIHEQYF.

The rearrangement joins TRBV30 to TRBJ2-7; 9 positions match TRBD1. The CDR3 spans 19 residues. V was clipped by 0 bases and J by 4 bases; unmatched bases: 19. Per the germline V gene, CDR1 is GTSNPN and CDR2 is SVGIG (reference sequence). CDR3 nucleotides: TGTGCCTGGAGTGTACGGGGGACAGGGTTGTGGAGGGGGGGTTACGAGCAGTACTTC. Translation gives CAWSVRGTGLWRGGYEQYF.

In regard to this clonotype: A much larger clone sits a single nucleotide away, making a read error possible. This chain connects TRBV10-3 to TRBJ1-5; TRBD1 might be the D (5 bases). The V and J ends lost 4 bases and 9 bases respectively, with 16 bases between them. The CDR3 has 14 amino acids. In germline, CDR1 is ENHRY, CDR2 SYGVKD. CDR3 bases: TGTGCCATCAGTGGGGGGACGGGGAGAGTGCCCCAGCATTTT. This codes for CAISGGTGRVPQHF.

This clonotype appeared a few times. The chain links TRBV20-1 to TRBJ2-7; D remains ambiguous. The CDR3 totals 16 residues. CDR1 DFQATT and CDR2 SNEGSKA come from the germline V gene (reference sequence). V was cut by 0 bases and J by 7 bases, with 22 bases left in between. The CDR3 is CSARDLTSISLTEQYF. CDR3 bases: TGCAGTGCTAGAGATCTAACGAGCATTTCGCTAACGGAGCAGTACTTC.

Ten or more counts support this clonotype. The rearrangement joins TRBV20-1 to TRBJ2-1; 14 bases agree with TRBD2. The CDR3 is 17 residues long. Germline CDR1 and CDR2: DFQATT and SNEGSKA (reference sequence). The trim removed 6 bases at V and 2 bases at J, leaving 9 bases unmatched. Written as DNA, the CDR3 is TGCAGTGCAGACGGGACTAGCGGGAGCGAGGCCTACAATGAGCAGTTCTTC. This sequence encodes CSADGTSGSEAYNEQFF.

The CDR3 protein is CASSISSSYNSPLHF. The DNA of the CDR3 is TGTGCCAGCAGTATCAGTAGCTCCTATAATTCACCCCTCCACTTT. The V and J genes are TRBV28 and TRBJ1-6; D gene unclear. Trimming pared 5 bases from V and 0 bases from J, leaving 8 bases between. The CDR3 sequence is 15 residues long. Germline CDR1 is MDHEN and CDR2 is SYDVKM.

The CDR3 region is CASSTRTGGGEQYF. As DNA, the CDR3 is TGTGCCAGTAGTACCCGGACAGGGGGAGGGGAGCAGTACTTC. The chain couples TRBV19 to TRBJ2-7; 10 bases map to TRBD1. With V trimmed by 4 bases and J by 7 bases, 7 bases remained unmatched. The CDR3 spans 14 residues. Germline V CDR1 and CDR2: LNHDA, SQIVND (reference sequence).

The sample holds many counts of this clonotype. DNA for the CDR3: TGTGCCAGCAGTCCCACCGGGACAGTCGGAACCCAGCCCCAGCATTTT. Amino acids: CASSPTGTVGTQPQHF. The V and J genes are TRBV28 and TRBJ1-5, with 7 bases matching TRBD1. V shed 5 bases, J shed 7 bases, and the junction held 14 bases outside the gene matches. This CDR3 is 16 amino acids long. The V gene's germline CDR1 is MDHEN and CDR2 SYDVKM. Full variable domain (missing parts from reference TRBV28 and TRBJ1-5): DVKVTQSSRYLVKRTGEKVFLECVQDMDHENMFWYRQDPGLGLRLIYFSYDVKMKEKGDIPEGYSVSREKKERFSLILESASTNQTSMYLCASSPTGTVGTQPQHFGDGTRLSIL.